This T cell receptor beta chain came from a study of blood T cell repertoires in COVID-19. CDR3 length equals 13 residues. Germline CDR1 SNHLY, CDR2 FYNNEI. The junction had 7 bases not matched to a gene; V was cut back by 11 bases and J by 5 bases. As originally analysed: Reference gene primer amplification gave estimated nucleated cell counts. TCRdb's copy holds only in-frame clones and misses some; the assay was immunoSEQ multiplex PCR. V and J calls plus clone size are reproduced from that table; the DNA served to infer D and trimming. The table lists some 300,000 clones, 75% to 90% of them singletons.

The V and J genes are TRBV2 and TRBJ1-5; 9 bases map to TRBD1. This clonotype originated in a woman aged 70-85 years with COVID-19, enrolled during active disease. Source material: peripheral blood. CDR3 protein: CAVRDREDQPQHF. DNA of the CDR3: TGTGCCGTACGGGACAGGGAGGATCAGCCCCAGCATTTT.